Below are 16 T cell receptor beta chains sequenced from a single sample in a study of T-cell reconstitution after alpha-beta-depleted transplantation in children. Unique molecular identifiers were used in preparing the TCRbeta library. TCRdb ran MiXCR on the PCR reads and lists one entry per CDR3 protein. The sample lists roughly 200,000 distinct CDR3 sequences; about 14% were seen once. Sequenced here: PBMCs from the stem cell graft donor, sampled from the stem cell graft. The source of these receptors is a human donor who donated a stem cell graft to a child with acute lymphoblastic leukemia.

CDR3 nucleotides: TGCAGTGCCGCCCGGGGTAATGAAAAACTGTTTTTT. This sequence encodes CSAARGNEKLFF. The chain links TRBV20-1 to TRBJ1-4; D unresolved. Germline-derived CDR1 and CDR2 are DFQATT and SNEGSKA (reference sequence). This CDR3 comprises 12 residues. Trimming stripped 6 bases from V and 4 bases from J, with 9 bases between.

This clonotype appeared a few times. The chain employs TRBV5-1 and TRBJ2-7; 9 nucleotides line up with TRBD2. The trim removed 0 bases at V and 5 bases at J, leaving 9 bases unmatched. Per the germline V gene, CDR1 is SGHRS and CDR2 is YFSETQ. CDR3 length equals 16 residues. For the CDR3, the DNA is TGCGCCAGCAGCTTGGCACTTAGCGGGAGCGGTGACGAGCAGTACTTC. It specifies CASSLALSGSGDEQYF.

This clonotype was observed at least ten times. V usage is TRBV3-1 and J usage is TRBJ1-1; D possibly corresponds to TRBD1 (5 bases). CDR1 is LGHDT and CDR2 is YNNKEL in the germline V gene (reference sequence). The V and J ends lost 3 bases and 4 bases respectively, with 12 bases between them. This CDR3 contains 14 residues. CDR3 region: CASSQPLGGTEAFF. The CDR3 DNA sequence: TGTGCCAGCAGCCAGCCCCTGGGGGGCACTGAAGCTTTCTTT.

This clonotype was picked up many times. The chain couples TRBV29-1 to TRBJ2-7; no clear D gene. In germline, CDR1 is SQVTM, CDR2 ANQGSEA. This CDR3 has 14 residues. Trimming pared 6 bases from V and 5 bases from J, leaving 20 bases between. CDR3 residues: CSVLPRTEYDEQYF. CDR3 nucleotide sequence: TGCAGCGTCCTCCCACGAACTGAGTACGACGAGCAGTACTTC.

This clonotype has ten or more counts. The chain has TRBV7-8 and TRBJ2-3; no firm D call. CDR1 is SGHVS, CDR2 FQNEAQ, per germline. The germline V and J ends were trimmed by 5 bases and 3 bases, with 12 bases remaining between them. CDR3 size: 14 residues. The CDR3 here is CASSVGPLTDTQYF. DNA for the CDR3: TGTGCCAGCAGCGTTGGACCGTTGACAGATACGCAGTATTTT.

This clonotype has a count of ten or more. The gene calls are TRBV12-3 or TRBV12-4 and TRBJ1-2; 8 positions agree with TRBD1. The CDR3 has 13 residues. Germline trimming cut 5 bases from V and 3 bases from J; bases unmatched to any gene: 2. The CDR3 region is CASSPGQDYGYTF. The CDR3 nucleotides are TGTGCCAGCAGTCCGGGACAGGACTATGGCTACACCTTC.

This clonotype was seen a few times. V is TRBV4-2 and J is TRBJ2-1, with 10 bases fitting TRBD2. CDR3 size: 17 residues. Germline CDR1 reads LGHNA; CDR2 reads YNFKEQ. After removal of 4 bases from V and 8 bases from J, the junction contained 14 bases not matched to a gene. The CDR3 reads CASSPGPSGSIPDEQFF. The CDR3 bases are TGTGCCAGCAGCCCCGGGCCTAGCGGGAGCATCCCTGATGAGCAGTTCTTC.

As to this clonotype: Possible read error: a much larger clone is one base away. The chain joins TRBV28 to TRBJ1-5; D is unclear. Germline values: CDR1 MDHEN, CDR2 SYDVKM. Trimming pared 2 bases from V and 6 bases from J, leaving 14 bases between. This CDR3 region has 15 residues. This chain's CDR3 is CASSLASGGSQPQHF. DNA of the CDR3: TGTGCCAGCAGTTTAGCATCCGGCGGCAGTCAGCCCCAGCATTTT. Filled out from reference TRBV28 and TRBJ1-5, the complete variable domain reads DVKVTQSSRYLVKRTGEKVFLECVQDMDHENMFWYRQDPGLGLRLIYFSYDVKMKEKGDIPEGYSVSREKKERFSLILESASTNQTSMYLCASSLASGGSQPQHFGDGTRLSIL.

This clonotype was detected ten times or more. CDR3 sequence (DNA): TGCAGCGTTGATTTTCTCCCCATGGCTGAAGCTTTCTTT. Amino acid sequence: CSVDFLPMAEAFF. This rearrangement joins TRBV29-1 to TRBJ1-1, with D unresolved. CDR1 is SQVTM and CDR2 is ANQGSEA in the germline V gene. The CDR3 is made up of 13 amino acids. Trimming pared 3 bases from V and 6 bases from J, leaving 14 bases between.

This clonotype was seen repeatedly, ten times or more. The genes are TRBV10-1 and TRBJ2-2; maybe TRBD1 (5 bases). Looked up from germline, CDR1 is WNHNN and CDR2 is SYGVQD (reference sequence). This CDR3 spans 16 amino acids. Deletions cut 3 bases from V and 2 bases from J, with 13 bases between. CDR3 in DNA: TGCGCCAGCAGTGACAGGGCCGTCCGAAACACCGGGGAGCTGTTTTTT. Its translation: CASSDRAVRNTGELFF.

This clonotype was found many times. V is TRBV20-1 and J is TRBJ1-5, with 8 bases matching TRBD1. J gave up 5 bases and V 1 base, and 7 bases lay outside the gene matches. The CDR3 length is 15 residues. CDR1 DFQATT and CDR2 SNEGSKA come from the germline V gene (reference sequence). As DNA, the CDR3 is TGCAGTGCTAGAGCTCCGGGACAGGCCCATCAGCCCCAGCATTTT. It translates to CSARAPGQAHQPQHF.

The chain employs TRBV12-3 or TRBV12-4 and TRBJ2-4; no definite D call. The CDR3 consists of 14 residues. Trimming cost V 3 bases and J 5 bases, with 11 bases left between them. CDR3 nucleotides: TGTGCCAGCAGTTTTATGTTGGTGGAAAACATTCAGTACTTC. It specifies CASSFMLVENIQYF.

The chain couples TRBV20-1 to TRBJ2-5, with 11 bases matching TRBD2. Germline V CDR1 and CDR2: DFQATT, SNEGSKA (reference sequence). Germline trimming cut 6 bases from V and 1 base from J; bases unmatched to any gene: 10. This CDR3 region has 16 residues. CDR3 DNA: TGCAGTGCCCAGAAGCCGACTAGCGGGGTCCAAGAGACCCAGTACTTC. As protein: CSAQKPTSGVQETQYF.

A word on this clonotype: This could be a read error, since a much larger clone is one nucleotide away. This sequence joins TRBV5-5 and TRBJ1-6; D uncertain. This CDR3 has 13 residues. The germline V gene encodes CDR1 SGHKS and CDR2 YYEKEE (reference sequence). CDR3: CASSLDGDSSLHF. The DNA for the CDR3 is TGTGCCAGCAGCTTGGACGGGGATTCATCCCTCCACTTT.

This clonotype was detected many times. The rearrangement links TRBV7-2 to TRBJ2-1; 12 bases agree with TRBD2. Trimming removed 1 base from V and 6 bases from J; junction bases left unmatched: 4. The germline V gene encodes CDR1 SGHTA and CDR2 FQGNSA. This CDR3 is 16 amino acids long. The CDR3 sequence is CASSLGPSGRGNEQFF. CDR3 nucleotides: TGTGCCAGCAGCTTAGGACCTAGCGGGAGGGGCAATGAGCAGTTCTTC.

The sample holds a few counts of this clonotype. This chain uses TRBV5-4 with TRBJ2-2, with D possibly being TRBD1 (5 bases). This CDR3 contains 16 residues. Trimming removed 0 bases at V and 2 bases at J, with 11 bases between. Germline loops: CDR1 SGHNT, CDR2 YYREEE (reference sequence). CDR3 bases: TGTGCCAGCAGCTTGGCTAGGGGCGATAACACCGGGGAGCTGTTTTTT. Its translation is CASSLARGDNTGELFF.